This paragraph reports one T cell receptor beta chain. Its specificity is not known. Researchers report isolating at least 6 million PBMCs per sample. Through a sample-barcoded 5' primer and a J-beta primer mix, a second PCR was run for roughly 7 to 12 cycles. The authors tagged each cDNA molecule using a template-switch adaptor with 12 random nucleotides. TCRdb reprocessed the 5' RACE reads via MiXCR and lists one record per CDR3 protein. The sample lists 1.5 million to 1.9 million distinct CDR3 sequences, 42% occurring once. This entry belongs to a study of blood T cells in healthy people across ages. Whole-study results and caveats: TCR beta diversity was tightly associated with the proportion of naive T cells. CMV status of donors was not determined, possibly confounding expanded clonotype changes.

V was clipped by 0 bases and J by 7 bases, with 13 bases between them. Germline V gives CDR1 LGHNA, CDR2 YSLEER. The CDR3 spans 16 residues. This sequence joins TRBV4-3 and TRBJ1-6, with D tentatively TRBD1 (5 bases). The receptor comes from a woman aged 18-29 years in good health. The source material was blood. CDR3 coding DNA: TGCGCCAGCAGCCAAGATAAAGGCAGGGTCAATTCACCCCTCCACTTT. As protein: CASSQDKGRVNSPLHF.